The 3 T cell receptor beta chains below all came from one sample that was sequenced in a study of blood T cell repertoires in COVID-19 (TCRdb year 2020). The library relied on the immunoSEQ multiplex PCR assay. Held by TCRdb, this immuneACCESS table contains in-frame sequences only and omits some clones. Under half of the omission traces to an unresolved V gene where checked; the cause of the rest is unknown. The sample profile shows around 300,000 clones; roughly nine tenths of them were found once. About 2% of the sample goes to the ten largest clones. Sample: peripheral blood. These receptors all stem from a man younger than 30 with active or convalescent COVID-19.

The genes are TRBV27 and TRBJ1-4, with unresolved D. Germline loops: CDR1 MNHEY, CDR2 SMNVEV (reference sequence). The CDR3 has 15 residues. V shed 2 bases and J shed 1 base, with 8 bases lying between them. The CDR3 DNA is TGTGCCAGCAGTTTAATCTTGAGAACTAATGAAAAACTGTTTTTT. Encoded protein: CASSLILRTNEKLFF.

The chain carries TRBV5-1 and TRBJ2-7; 9 nucleotides align to TRBD2. Germline V gives CDR1 SGHRS, CDR2 YFSETQ. Unmatched junction bases numbered 13, after V lost 4 bases and J lost 2 bases. This CDR3 spans 17 amino acids. The CDR3 region is CASSRVTSGFETYEQYF. The CDR3 bases are TGCGCCAGCAGCCGCGTTACTAGCGGGTTTGAGACCTACGAGCAGTACTTC.

V is TRBV15 and J is TRBJ2-1; no definite D call. V was pared by 0 bases and J by 1 base, with 13 bases between. Germline V gene sequence: CDR1 LNHNV, CDR2 YYDKDF (reference sequence). The CDR3 has 17 amino acids. The CDR3: CATSRDFGVRSYNEQFF. In DNA, the CDR3 is TGTGCCACCAGCAGAGATTTTGGAGTGCGGTCCTACAATGAGCAGTTCTTC. Combining the CDR3 with reference TRBV15 and TRBJ2-1 gives the whole variable domain DAMVIQNPRYQVTQFGKPVTLSCSQTLNHNVMYWYQQKSSQAPKLLFHYYDKDFNNEADTPDNFQSRRPNTSFCFLDIRSPGLGDTAMYLCATSRDFGVRSYNEQFFGPGTRLTVL.